The clone carrying this T cell receptor (beta chain) was seen a handful of times. The sample comes from a study of T cells after yellow fever vaccination. TCRdb recomputed calls from the 5' RACE reads with MiXCR, one row per CDR3 protein. This table holds approximately 600,000 distinct CDR3 sequences, about 12% found once. The length of the CDR3 is 15 residues. Germline-derived CDR1 and CDR2 are SGHTA and FQGNSA. With 1 base removed from V and 6 bases from J, the gap between germline ends came to 12 bases. The TCR originated in a man aged 25 to 45 who received the YFV17D yellow fever vaccine. V is TRBV7-2 and J is TRBJ1-4; D might be TRBD1 (5 bases). Material: PBMCs, obtained on the day of the yellow fever booster vaccination. The CDR3 here is CASSLGGHPYEKLFF. In DNA form, the CDR3 reads TGTGCCAGCAGCTTAGGAGGACACCCCTATGAAAAACTGTTTTTT.